A single T cell receptor beta chain is shown here with its context. The data belong to a study of blood T cells in healthy people across ages. The overall study: Template switching caught about one barcoded beta molecule for each two T cells.

The authors ran a second PCR of about 6 to 11 cycles using a sample-barcoded 5' primer and a J-beta primer mix. TCRdb re-derived calls from the 5' RACE reads in MiXCR, one entry per CDR3 protein. The sample shows 1.5 million to 2 million distinct CDR3 sequences, roughly 52% of them seen only once. The clonotype was recovered from a middle-aged woman in good health. The specimen sequenced was blood.

CDR3 DNA: TGTGCCAGCAGTCCCGGACTAGCGGGGGCCGCGGATACGCAGTATTTT. As protein: CASSPGLAGAADTQYF. This chain links TRBV12-3 or TRBV12-4 with TRBJ2-3; 13 bases map to TRBD2. The CDR3 totals 16 residues. The ends lost 5 bases at V and 6 bases at J; junction bases unmatched: 8.